Below, one T cell receptor (beta chain) is given with its context. No antigen is known for it. This record belongs to a study of cytomegalovirus exposure and HLA in healthy donors. Study observations and caveats: According to reports, the classifier identified cytomegalovirus status with high specificity and sensitivity.

Method: immunoSEQ multiplex PCR; TCRdb's copy keeps in-frame clones and lacks some. The table shows 280,000 or so clones, with approximately 88% occurring only once. Trimming cost V 7 bases and J 9 bases; bases outside gene matches: 11. Germline-derived CDR1 and CDR2 are MNHNS and SASEGT. The CDR3 totals 14 residues. The sequenced sample was PBMCs. This sequence originates from a woman aged 18 to 35 in good health and CMV-seronegative. The chain employs TRBV6-1 and TRBJ2-1; 8 bases are a match to TRBD1. The CDR3 nucleotides are TGTGCCAGCAACAACCAGGGGGCTGTAGGTGAGCAGTTCTTC. Residues: CASNNQGAVGEQFF.